A single sample is the source of the 4 T cell receptor beta chains below, sequenced in a study of Graves' ophthalmopathy and Graves' hyperthyroidism. Amplifying from RNA transcripts, the study obtained TCR beta CDR3 regions. HTBI primers primed a first-round RT-PCR, and a second-round multiplex PCR followed. In TCRdb, the multiplex PCR reads were re-called with MiXCR into one record per CDR3 protein. The sample holds roughly 500,000 distinct CDR3 sequences; around 14% are singletons and the top ten take 9.8%. Sequencing was done on a sample of blood. The receptor set was obtained from a woman aged 25 to 39 with Graves' ophthalmopathy.

This clonotype was seen at least ten times. The J gene is TRBJ1-2, the V gene TRBV12-3 or TRBV12-4; 9 nucleotides agree with TRBD1. V lost 5 bases to trimming and J lost 7 bases; unmatched junction nucleotides: 8. The CDR3 consists of 14 residues. This chain's CDR3 is CASSPTGTGFGYTF. CDR3 in DNA: TGTGCCAGCAGTCCTACCGGGACAGGGTTTGGCTACACCTTC.

This clonotype was observed at least ten times. This chain's CDR3 is CASSPRVAWNTEAFF. In DNA form, the CDR3 reads TGTGCCAGCAGCCCTAGGGTGGCTTGGAACACTGAAGCTTTCTTT. This chain uses TRBV13 with TRBJ1-1; the D is unclear. CDR1 is PRHDT, CDR2 FYEKMQ, per germline (reference sequence). The CDR3 length is 15 residues. V dropped 5 bases and J dropped 1 base, with 14 bases sitting between them.

This clonotype was counted at least ten times. This rearrangement joins TRBV24-1 to TRBJ2-7; perhaps TRBD1 as D (5 bases). The CDR3 runs 12 residues. The germline V gene encodes CDR1 KGHDR and CDR2 SFDVKD. V dropped 8 bases and J dropped 3 bases, with 10 bases sitting between them. As DNA, the CDR3 is TGTGCCACCAACCGACAGAACTACGAGCAGTACTTC. It encodes CATNRQNYEQYF.

The rearrangement joins TRBV7-9 to TRBJ2-5; TRBD1 agrees at 8 bases. V was clipped by 5 bases and J by 1 base; unmatched bases: 9. Germline V lookup: CDR1 SEHNR, CDR2 FQNEAQ (reference sequence). The CDR3 is 16 amino acids. CDR3 in DNA: TGTGCCAGCAGCGCCCTGACAGGGGCGATCCAAGAGACCCAGTACTTC. Protein product: CASSALTGAIQETQYF.